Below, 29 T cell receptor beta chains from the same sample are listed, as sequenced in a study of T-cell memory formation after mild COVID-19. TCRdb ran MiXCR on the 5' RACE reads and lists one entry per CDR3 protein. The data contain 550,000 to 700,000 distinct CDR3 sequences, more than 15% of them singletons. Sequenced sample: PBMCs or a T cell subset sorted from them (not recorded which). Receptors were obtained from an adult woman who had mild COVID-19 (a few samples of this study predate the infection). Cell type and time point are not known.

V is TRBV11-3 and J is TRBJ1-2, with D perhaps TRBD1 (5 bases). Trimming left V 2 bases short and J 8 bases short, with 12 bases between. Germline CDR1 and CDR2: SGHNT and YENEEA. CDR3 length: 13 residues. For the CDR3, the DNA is TGTGCCAGCAGCTTAACAGGCGGAAGAGGCTACACCTTC. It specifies CASSLTGGRGYTF. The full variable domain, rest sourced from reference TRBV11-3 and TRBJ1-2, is EAGVVQSPRYKIIEKKQPVAFWCNPISGHNTLYWYLQNLGQGPELLIRYENEEAVDDSQLPKDRFSAERLKGVDSTLKIQPAELGDSAVYLCASSLTGGRGYTFGSGTRLTVV.

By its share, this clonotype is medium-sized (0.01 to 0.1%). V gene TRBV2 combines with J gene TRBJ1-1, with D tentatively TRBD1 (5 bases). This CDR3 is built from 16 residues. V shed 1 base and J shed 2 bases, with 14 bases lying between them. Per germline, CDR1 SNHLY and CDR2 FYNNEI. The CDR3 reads CASSEGNAGPNTEAFF. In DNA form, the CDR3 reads TGTGCCAGCAGTGAAGGGAACGCAGGGCCAAACACTGAAGCTTTCTTT.

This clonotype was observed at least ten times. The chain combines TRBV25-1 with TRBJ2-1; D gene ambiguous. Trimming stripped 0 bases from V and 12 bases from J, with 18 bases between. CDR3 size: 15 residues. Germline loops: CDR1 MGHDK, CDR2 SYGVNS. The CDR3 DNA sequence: TGTGCCAGCAGTGAATATTCTCCCGCCAAGATGGGGCAGTTCTTC. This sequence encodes CASSEYSPAKMGQFF.

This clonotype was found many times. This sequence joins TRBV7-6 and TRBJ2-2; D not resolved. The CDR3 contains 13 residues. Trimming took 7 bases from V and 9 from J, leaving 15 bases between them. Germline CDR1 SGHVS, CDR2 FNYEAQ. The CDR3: CASTTPQKRELFF. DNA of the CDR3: TGTGCCAGCACCACCCCACAGAAACGGGAGCTGTTTTTT.

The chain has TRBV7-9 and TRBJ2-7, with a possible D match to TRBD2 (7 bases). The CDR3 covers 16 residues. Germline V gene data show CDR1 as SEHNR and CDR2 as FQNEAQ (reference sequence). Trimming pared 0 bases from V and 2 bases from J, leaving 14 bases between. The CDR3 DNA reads TGTGCCAGCAGCTTAGCGCGGGGGCAGTTGGCCTACGAGCAGTACTTC. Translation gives CASSLARGQLAYEQYF.

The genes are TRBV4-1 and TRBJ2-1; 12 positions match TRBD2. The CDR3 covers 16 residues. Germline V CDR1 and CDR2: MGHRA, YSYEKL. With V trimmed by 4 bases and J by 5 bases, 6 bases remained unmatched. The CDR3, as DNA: TGCGCCAGCAGCCTCGGGACTAGCGGGCGAGACAATGAGCAGTTCTTC. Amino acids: CASSLGTSGRDNEQFF.

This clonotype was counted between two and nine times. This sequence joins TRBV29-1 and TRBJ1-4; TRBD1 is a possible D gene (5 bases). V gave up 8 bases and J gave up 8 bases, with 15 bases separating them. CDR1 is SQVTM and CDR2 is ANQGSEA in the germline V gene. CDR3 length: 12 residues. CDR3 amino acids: CSIRDGPEKLFF. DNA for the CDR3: TGCAGCATCCGGGACGGACCCGAAAAACTGTTTTTT.

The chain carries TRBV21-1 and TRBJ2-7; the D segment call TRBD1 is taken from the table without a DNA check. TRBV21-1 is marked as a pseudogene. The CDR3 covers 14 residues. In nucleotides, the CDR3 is TGTGCCAGCAGCATAGGGACAGGGACATACGAGCAGTACTTC. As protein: CASSIGTGTYEQYF.

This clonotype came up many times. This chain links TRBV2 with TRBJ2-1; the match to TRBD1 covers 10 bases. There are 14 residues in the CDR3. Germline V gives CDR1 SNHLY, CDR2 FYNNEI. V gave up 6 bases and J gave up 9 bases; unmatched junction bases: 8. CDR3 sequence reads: CASRKDRGPGEQFF. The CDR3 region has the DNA TGTGCCAGCAGGAAAGACAGGGGGCCGGGTGAGCAGTTCTTC.

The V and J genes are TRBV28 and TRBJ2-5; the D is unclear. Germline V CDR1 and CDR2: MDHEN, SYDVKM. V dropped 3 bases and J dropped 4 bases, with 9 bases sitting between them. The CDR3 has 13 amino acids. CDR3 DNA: TGTGCCAGCAGTTTTTCTAGTCTAGAGACCCAGTACTTC. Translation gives CASSFSSLETQYF.

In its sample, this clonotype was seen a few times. In DNA, the CDR3 is TGTGCCAGCAGCCGATACTACGAGCAGTACTTC. Its protein is CASSRYYEQYF. This chain uses TRBV14 with TRBJ2-7; D ambiguous. Germline values: CDR1 SGHDN, CDR2 FVKESK. Trimming stripped 4 bases from V and 3 bases from J, with 4 bases between. The CDR3 is made up of 11 amino acids.

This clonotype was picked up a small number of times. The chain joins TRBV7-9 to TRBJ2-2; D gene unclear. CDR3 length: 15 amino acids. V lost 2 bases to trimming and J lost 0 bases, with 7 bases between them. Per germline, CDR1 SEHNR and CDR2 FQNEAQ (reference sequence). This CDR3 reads CASSLFPSNTGELFF. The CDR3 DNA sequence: TGTGCCAGCAGCTTATTCCCTTCGAACACCGGGGAGCTGTTTTTT. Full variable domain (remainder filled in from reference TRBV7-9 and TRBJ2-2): DTGVSQNPRHKITKRGQNVTFRCDPISEHNRLYWYRQTLGQGPEFLTYFQNEAQLEKSRLLSDRFSAERPKGSFSTLEIQRTEQGDSAMYLCASSLFPSNTGELFFGEGSRLTVL.

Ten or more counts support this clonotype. CDR3 protein: CASSQDSGQPQHF. CDR3 DNA sequence: TGTGCCAGCAGCCAAGACAGTGGCCAGCCCCAGCATTTT. This chain joins TRBV3-1 and TRBJ1-5; D not resolved. The V end lost 0 bases, the J end lost 7 bases, and 7 bases lay between the germline ends. This CDR3 spans 13 amino acids. Looked up from germline, CDR1 is LGHDT and CDR2 is YNNKEL (reference sequence).

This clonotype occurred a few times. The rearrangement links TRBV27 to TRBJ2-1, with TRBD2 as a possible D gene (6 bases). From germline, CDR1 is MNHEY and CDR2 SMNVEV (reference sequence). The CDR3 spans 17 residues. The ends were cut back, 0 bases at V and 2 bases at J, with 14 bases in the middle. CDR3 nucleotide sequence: TGTGCCAGCAGTTTATCCCCGGGCGGGATGACCTACAATGAGCAGTTCTTC. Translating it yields CASSLSPGGMTYNEQFF.

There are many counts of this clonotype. Here the CDR3 DNA reads TGCGCCAGCAGCCCGACAGGGCCCACCTACGAGCAGTACTTC. This translates into CASSPTGPTYEQYF. This chain uses TRBV5-1 with TRBJ2-7; TRBD1 agrees at 7 bases. The ends lost 4 bases at V and 2 bases at J; junction bases unmatched: 6. Germline V gene data show CDR1 as SGHRS and CDR2 as YFSETQ. There are 14 residues in the CDR3. The variable domain in full, with the rest retrieved from reference TRBV5-1 and TRBJ2-7, is KAGVTQTPRYLIKTRGQQVTLSCSPISGHRSVSWYQQTPGQGLQFLFEYFSETQRNKGNFPGRFSGRQFSNSRSEMNVSTLELGDSALYLCASSPTGPTYEQYFGPGTRLTVT.

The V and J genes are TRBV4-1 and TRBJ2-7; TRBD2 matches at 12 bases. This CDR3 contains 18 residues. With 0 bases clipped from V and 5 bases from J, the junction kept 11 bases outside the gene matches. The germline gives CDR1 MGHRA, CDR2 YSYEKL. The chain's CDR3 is CASSQEGLAGGPRHEQYF. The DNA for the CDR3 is TGCGCCAGCAGCCAAGAAGGGCTAGCGGGAGGGCCTCGACACGAGCAGTACTTC.

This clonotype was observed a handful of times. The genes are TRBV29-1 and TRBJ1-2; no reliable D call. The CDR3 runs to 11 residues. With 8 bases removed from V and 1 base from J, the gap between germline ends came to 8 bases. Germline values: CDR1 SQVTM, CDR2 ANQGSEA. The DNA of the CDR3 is TGCAGCCATGGTGATAACTATGGCTACACCTTC. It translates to CSHGDNYGYTF.

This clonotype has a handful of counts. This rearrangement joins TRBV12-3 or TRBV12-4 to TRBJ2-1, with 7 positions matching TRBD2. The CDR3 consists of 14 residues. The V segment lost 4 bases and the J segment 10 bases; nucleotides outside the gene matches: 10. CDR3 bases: TGTGCCAGCAGTTCCGGGGACTACCTCACGGAGCAGTTCTTC. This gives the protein CASSSGDYLTEQFF.

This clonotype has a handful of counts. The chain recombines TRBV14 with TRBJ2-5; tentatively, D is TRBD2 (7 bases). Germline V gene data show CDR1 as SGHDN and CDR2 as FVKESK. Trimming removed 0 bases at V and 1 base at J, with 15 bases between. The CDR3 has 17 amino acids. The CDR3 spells CASSQESWGGRQETQYF. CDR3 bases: TGTGCCAGCAGCCAAGAAAGTTGGGGGGGGCGCCAAGAGACCCAGTACTTC.

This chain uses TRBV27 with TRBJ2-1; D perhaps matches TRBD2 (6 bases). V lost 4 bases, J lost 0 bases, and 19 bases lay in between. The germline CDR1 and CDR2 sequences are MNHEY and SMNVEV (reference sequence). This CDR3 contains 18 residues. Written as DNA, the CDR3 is TGTGCCAGCAGTTCTGGAGTCCCTAGCGTCAGCTCCTACAATGAGCAGTTCTTC. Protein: CASSSGVPSVSSYNEQFF.

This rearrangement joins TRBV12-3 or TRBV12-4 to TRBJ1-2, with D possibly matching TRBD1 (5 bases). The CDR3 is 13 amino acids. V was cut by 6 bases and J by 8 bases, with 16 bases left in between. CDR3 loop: CASRVQGVRGYTF. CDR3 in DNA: TGTGCCAGCAGAGTTCAGGGAGTTCGGGGCTACACCTTC.

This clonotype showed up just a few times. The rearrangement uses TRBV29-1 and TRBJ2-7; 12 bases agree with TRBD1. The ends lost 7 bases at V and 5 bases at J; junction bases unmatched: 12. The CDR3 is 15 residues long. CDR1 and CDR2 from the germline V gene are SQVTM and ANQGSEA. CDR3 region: CSARGPGQGADEQYF. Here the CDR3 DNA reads TGCAGCGCCCGTGGTCCGGGACAGGGGGCGGACGAGCAGTACTTC.

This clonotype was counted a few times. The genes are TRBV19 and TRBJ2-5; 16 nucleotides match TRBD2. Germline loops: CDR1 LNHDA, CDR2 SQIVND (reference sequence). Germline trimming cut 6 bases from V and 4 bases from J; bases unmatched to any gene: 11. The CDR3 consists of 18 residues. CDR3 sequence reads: CASSLTGLAGGLGETQYF. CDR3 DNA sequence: TGTGCCAGTAGCTTAACGGGACTAGCGGGAGGGCTGGGAGAGACCCAGTACTTC.

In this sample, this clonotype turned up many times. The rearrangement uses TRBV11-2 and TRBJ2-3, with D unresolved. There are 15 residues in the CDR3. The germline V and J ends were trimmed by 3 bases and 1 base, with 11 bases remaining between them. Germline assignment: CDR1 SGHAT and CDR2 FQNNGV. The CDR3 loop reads CASSFRMDGTDTQYF. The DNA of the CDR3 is TGTGCCAGCAGCTTCCGTATGGACGGCACAGATACGCAGTATTTT.

CDR3 sequence reads: CASTERRQGGDETQYF. Here the CDR3 DNA reads TGTGCCAGCACCGAAAGACGACAGGGAGGGGATGAGACCCAGTACTTC. The rearrangement uses TRBV12-3 or TRBV12-4 and TRBJ2-5, with D perhaps TRBD1 or TRBD2 (7 bases each). Trimming shortened V by 7 bases and J by 5 bases, and 23 bases separated the two germline ends. This CDR3 contains 16 residues.

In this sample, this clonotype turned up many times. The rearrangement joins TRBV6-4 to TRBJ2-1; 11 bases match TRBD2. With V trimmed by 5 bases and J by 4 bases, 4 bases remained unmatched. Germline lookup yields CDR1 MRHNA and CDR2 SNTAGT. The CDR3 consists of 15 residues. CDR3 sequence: CASSILAGDYNEQFF. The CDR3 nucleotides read TGTGCCAGCAGTATACTAGCGGGAGATTACAATGAGCAGTTCTTC.

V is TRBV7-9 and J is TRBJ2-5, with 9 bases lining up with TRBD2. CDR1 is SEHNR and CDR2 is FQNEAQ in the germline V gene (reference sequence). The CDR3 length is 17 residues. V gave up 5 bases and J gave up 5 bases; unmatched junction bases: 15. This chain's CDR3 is CASSPGQGLSGGETQYF. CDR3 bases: TGTGCCAGCAGCCCAGGGCAAGGTCTCAGCGGGGGGGAGACCCAGTACTTC.

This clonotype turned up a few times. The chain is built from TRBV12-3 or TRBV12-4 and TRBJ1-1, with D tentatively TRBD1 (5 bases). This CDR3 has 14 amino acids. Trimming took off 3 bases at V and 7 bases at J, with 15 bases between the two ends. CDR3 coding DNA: TGTGCCAGCAGTTTGGGGGGGATGGTCAGTGAAGCTTTCTTT. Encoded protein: CASSLGGMVSEAFF.

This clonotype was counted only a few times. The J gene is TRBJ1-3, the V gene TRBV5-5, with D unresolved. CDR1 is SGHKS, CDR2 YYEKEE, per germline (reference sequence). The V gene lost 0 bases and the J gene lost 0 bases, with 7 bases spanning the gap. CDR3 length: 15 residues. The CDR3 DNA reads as TGTGCCAGCAGCTTGGACCGATCCTCTGGAAACACCATATATTTT. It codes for CASSLDRSSGNTIYF.